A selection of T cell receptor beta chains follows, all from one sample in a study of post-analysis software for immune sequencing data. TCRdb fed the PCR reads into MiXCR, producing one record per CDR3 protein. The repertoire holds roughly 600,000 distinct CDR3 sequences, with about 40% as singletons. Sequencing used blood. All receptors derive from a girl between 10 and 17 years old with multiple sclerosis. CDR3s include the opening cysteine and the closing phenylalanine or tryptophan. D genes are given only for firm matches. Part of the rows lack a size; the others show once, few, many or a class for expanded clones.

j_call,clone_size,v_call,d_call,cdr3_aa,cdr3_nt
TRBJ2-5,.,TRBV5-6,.,CASSLALGRGETQYF,TGTGCCAGCAGCTTGGCCTTGGGCAGGGGAGAGACCCAGTACTTC
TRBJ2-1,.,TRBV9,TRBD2,CASSVSGGANNEQFF,TGTGCCAGCAGCGTTAGCGGGGGGGCCAACAATGAGCAGTTCTTC
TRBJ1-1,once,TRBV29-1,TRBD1,CSVDGTGGGTEAFF,TGCAGCGTTGATGGAACAGGGGGCGGCACTGAAGCTTTCTTT
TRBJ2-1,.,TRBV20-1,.,CSARGLAGFPSEGQFF,TGCAGTGCTAGAGGTCTTGCAGGTTTCCCCTCTGAGGGGCAGTTCTTC
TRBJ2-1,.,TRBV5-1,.,CASSWTSNNEQFF,TGCGCCAGCAGTTGGACAAGTAACAATGAGCAGTTCTTC
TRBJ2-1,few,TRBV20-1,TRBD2,CSATQIAGGYNEQFF,TGCAGTGCTACCCAAATAGCGGGGGGGTACAATGAGCAGTTCTTC
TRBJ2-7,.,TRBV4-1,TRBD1,CASSRPGQTYEQYF,TGCGCCAGCAGCCGTCCGGGACAGACCTACGAGCAGTACTTC
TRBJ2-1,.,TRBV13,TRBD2,CASSPRARGRRRYYEQFF,TGTGCCAGCAGCCCCCGAGCCCGCGGGAGGCGGAGGTATTATGAGCAGTTCTTC
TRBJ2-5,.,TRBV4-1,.,CASSQSTSGSVQETQYF,TGCGCCAGCAGCCAGTCGACCTCCGGGTCCGTACAAGAGACCCAGTACTTC
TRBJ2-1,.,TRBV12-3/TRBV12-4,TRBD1,CASSLWTGVINEQFF,TGTGCCAGCAGTTTATGGACAGGGGTTATCAATGAGCAGTTCTTC
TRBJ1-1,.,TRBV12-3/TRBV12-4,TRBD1,CASSPQGAGTEAFF,TGTGCCAGCAGTCCACAGGGGGCAGGGACTGAAGCTTTCTTT
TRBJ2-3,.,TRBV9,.,CASSPNGRGGTDTQYF,TGTGCCAGCAGCCCAAACGGCAGGGGGGGAACAGATACGCAGTATTTT
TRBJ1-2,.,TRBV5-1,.,CASSSSPEKGDGYTF,TGCGCCAGCAGCTCAAGCCCGGAAAAAGGGGATGGCTACACCTTC
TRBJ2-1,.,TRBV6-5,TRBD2,CASRRLAGDLHEQFF,TGTGCCAGTAGAAGACTAGCGGGAGATCTCCATGAGCAGTTCTTC
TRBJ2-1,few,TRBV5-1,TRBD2,CASRRASGIDYNEQFF,TGCGCCAGCAGGAGGGCTAGCGGGATTGACTACAATGAGCAGTTCTTC
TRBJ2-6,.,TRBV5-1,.,CASSLRYEVANVLTF,TGCGCCAGCAGCCTTCGATATGAAGTGGCCAACGTCCTGACTTTC
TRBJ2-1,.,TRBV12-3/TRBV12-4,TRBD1,CASRLQGAGDNEQFF,TGTGCCAGCAGACTCCAGGGGGCAGGTGATAATGAGCAGTTCTTC
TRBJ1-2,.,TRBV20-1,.,CSARGGVMDGYTF,TGCAGTGCTAGAGGGGGGGTAATGGATGGCTACACCTTC
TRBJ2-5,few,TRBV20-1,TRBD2,CSARERAGGYQETQYF,TGCAGTGCTAGAGAGCGAGCGGGGGGGTACCAAGAGACCCAGTACTTC
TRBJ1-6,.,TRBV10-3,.,CAISESLGDASPLHF,TGTGCCATCAGTGAGTCTCTGGGGGATGCTTCACCCCTCCACTTT
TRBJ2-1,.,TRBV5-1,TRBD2,CASTRTSGRNYNEQFF,TGCGCCAGCACCAGGACTAGCGGGAGGAACTACAATGAGCAGTTCTTC
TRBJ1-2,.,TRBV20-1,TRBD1,CSAPRQGNYGYTF,TGCAGTGCTCCTCGACAGGGGAACTATGGCTACACCTTC
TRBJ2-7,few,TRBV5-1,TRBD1,CASSAGTGYSYEQYF,TGCGCCAGCAGCGCCGGGACAGGGTACTCCTACGAGCAGTACTTC
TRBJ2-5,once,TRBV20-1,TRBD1,CSARPKGQGALETQYF,TGCAGTGCTAGACCTAAGGGACAGGGGGCCCTGGAGACCCAGTACTTC
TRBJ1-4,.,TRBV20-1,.,CSATNRDGTTNEKLFF,TGCAGTGCTACAAACAGAGACGGGACAACTAATGAAAAACTGTTTTTT
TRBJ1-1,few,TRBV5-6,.,CASSTRTAEAFF,TGTGCCAGCAGCACACGGACAGCTGAAGCTTTCTTT
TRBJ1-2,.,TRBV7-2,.,CASSSRGGGGYTF,TGTGCCAGCAGCTCCAGGGGAGGTGGTGGCTACACCTTC
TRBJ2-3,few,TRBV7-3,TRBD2,CASSRGGLSSTDTQYF,TGTGCCAGCAGCCGCGGGGGGTTGTCTAGCACAGATACGCAGTATTTT
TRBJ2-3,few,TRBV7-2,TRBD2,CASSLAAGHTSGGPRDTQYF,TGTGCCAGCAGCTTAGCGGCAGGGCATACTAGCGGGGGGCCCCGAGATACGCAGTATTTT
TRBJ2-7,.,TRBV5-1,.,CASSPGLSQGEQYF,TGCGCCAGCAGCCCCGGACTCAGTCAAGGCGAGCAGTACTTC
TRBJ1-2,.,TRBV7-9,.,CASRQGGYGYTF,TGTGCCAGCAGACAGGGTGGCTATGGCTACACCTTC
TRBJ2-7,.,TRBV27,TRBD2,CASSFEGGGRLYEQYF,TGTGCCAGCAGTTTTGAAGGTGGCGGGAGGCTATACGAGCAGTACTTC
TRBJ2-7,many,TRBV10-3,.,CAISEYRPSYEQYF,TGTGCCATCAGTGAGTACAGACCGTCCTACGAGCAGTACTTC
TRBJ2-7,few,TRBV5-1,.,CASSSGTKWQDEQYF,TGCGCCAGCAGCTCCGGGACCAAATGGCAGGACGAGCAGTACTTC
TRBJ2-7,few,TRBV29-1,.,CSVDSGHYEQYF,TGCAGCGTTGACAGCGGGCACTACGAGCAGTACTTC
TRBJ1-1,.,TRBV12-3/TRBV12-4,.,CASTYRTEAFF,TGTGCCAGCACCTATCGGACTGAAGCTTTCTTT
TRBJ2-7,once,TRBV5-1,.,CASSLAERNYEQYF,TGCGCCAGCAGCCTGGCAGAACGGAATTACGAGCAGTACTTC
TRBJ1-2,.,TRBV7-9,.,CASSPEGGNYGYTF,TGTGCCAGCAGCCCAGAGGGGGGGAACTATGGCTACACCTTC
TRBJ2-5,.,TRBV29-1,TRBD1,CSVNRDRLQETQYF,TGCAGCGTTAACCGGGACAGGCTACAAGAGACCCAGTACTTC
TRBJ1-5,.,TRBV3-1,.,CASSQGGRISNQPQHF,TGTGCCAGCAGCCAAGGGGGACGGATTAGCAATCAGCCCCAGCATTTT
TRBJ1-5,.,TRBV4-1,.,CASSQDSGGSQPQHF,TGCGCCAGCAGCCAAGATTCCGGGGGGTCTCAGCCCCAGCATTTT
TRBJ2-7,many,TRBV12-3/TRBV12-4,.,CASRPRKANEQYF,TGTGCCAGCAGGCCCCGTAAGGCGAACGAGCAGTACTTC
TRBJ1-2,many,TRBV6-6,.,CASSPGNYGYTF,TGTGCCAGCAGCCCAGGGAACTATGGCTACACCTTC
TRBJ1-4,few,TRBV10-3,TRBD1,CAISLGTGTATNEKLFF,TGTGCCATCAGTTTAGGGACAGGGACTGCAACTAATGAAAAACTGTTTTTT
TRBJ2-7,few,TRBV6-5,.,CASSTWGGGEQYF,TGTGCCAGCAGCACCTGGGGAGGGGGAGAGCAGTACTTC
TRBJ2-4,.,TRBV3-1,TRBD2,CASSQDHPSGRAGNIQYF,TGTGCCAGCAGCCAAGATCATCCTAGCGGGAGGGCCGGAAACATTCAGTACTTC
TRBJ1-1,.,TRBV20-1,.,CSAWGFGWEARAFF,TGCAGTGCTTGGGGATTCGGGTGGGAGGCAAGGGCTTTCTTT
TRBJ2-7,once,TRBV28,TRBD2,CASSQTSGRGDHEQYF,TGTGCCAGCAGTCAGACCAGCGGGAGGGGGGACCACGAGCAGTACTTC
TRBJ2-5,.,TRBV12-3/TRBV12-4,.,CASSALDSLQETQYF,TGTGCCAGCAGTGCCCTAGACAGTTTACAAGAGACCCAGTACTTC
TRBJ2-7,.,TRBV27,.,CASSLWARGTEAYEQYF,TGTGCCAGCAGTTTATGGGCCCGGGGAACAGAGGCCTACGAGCAGTACTTC